This T cell receptor beta chain is drawn from a study of blood T cell repertoires in COVID-19. For the study at large: From the United States, Italy and Spain came samples of acute and convalescent COVID-19. PBMCs, B-cell-depleted T cells, or T cells provided the cDNA or gDNA that made up the material.

Sequenced by immunoSEQ multiplex PCR; TCRdb stores in-frame clones only, minus some. The data hold tens of thousands of clones, with more than 80% observed a single time. The sequenced sample was peripheral blood. This TCR derives from a man older than 75 with acute or convalescent COVID-19.

The CDR3 spells CSVEARAAGELFF. DNA of the CDR3: TGCAGCGTTGAGGCCAGGGCCGCCGGGGAGCTGTTTTTT. J is TRBJ2-2 and V is TRBV29-1, with D possibly being TRBD1 (5 bases). The germline V gene has CDR1 SQVTM and CDR2 ANQGSEA. This CDR3 is built from 13 residues. V lost 3 bases and J lost 6, with 11 bases in between.